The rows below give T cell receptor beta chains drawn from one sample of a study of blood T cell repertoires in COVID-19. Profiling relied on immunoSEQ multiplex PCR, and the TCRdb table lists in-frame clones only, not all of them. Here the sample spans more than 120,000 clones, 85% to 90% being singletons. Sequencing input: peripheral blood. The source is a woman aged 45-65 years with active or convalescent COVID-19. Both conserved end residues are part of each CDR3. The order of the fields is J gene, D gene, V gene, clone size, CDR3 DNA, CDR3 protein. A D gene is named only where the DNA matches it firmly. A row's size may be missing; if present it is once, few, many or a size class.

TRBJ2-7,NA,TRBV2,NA,TGTGCCAGCAGTTACAGATACGAGCAGTACTTC,CASSYRYEQYF
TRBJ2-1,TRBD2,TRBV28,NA,TGTGCCAGCAGTTTATATACGGGAGGGCCAAACAATGAGCAGTTCTTC,CASSLYTGGPNNEQFF
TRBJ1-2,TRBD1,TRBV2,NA,TGTGCCAGCAGTTTGACAGGGGGAACGAGCTATGGCTACACCTTC,CASSLTGGTSYGYTF
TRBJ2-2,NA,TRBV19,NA,TGTGCCAGTAAGGCGAGAGGGGGCACCGGGGAGCTGTTTTTT,CASKARGGTGELFF
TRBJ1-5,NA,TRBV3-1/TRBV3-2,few,TGTGCCAGCAGCCAAGAGGGCTTGGGGCCCCAGCATTTT,CASSQEGLGPQHF
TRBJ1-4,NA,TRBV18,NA,TGTGCCAGCTCCTTACTCCCGGCGACAGCTTCAACTAATGAAAAACTGTTTTTT,CASSLLPATASTNEKLFF
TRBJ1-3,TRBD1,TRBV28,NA,TGTGCCAGCAGCTTACTTGACAGGGCTGGAAACACCATATATTTT,CASSLLDRAGNTIYF
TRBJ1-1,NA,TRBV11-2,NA,TGTGCCAGCAGCTTAGGGGGCCAATCTTTCTTT,CASSLGGQSFF
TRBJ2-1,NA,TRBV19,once,TGTGCCAGTAGTATAGTAAGACTAGGGGATGAGCAGTTCTTC,CASSIVRLGDEQFF
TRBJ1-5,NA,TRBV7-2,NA,TGTGCCAGCAGCTTAAGGGGAGGTAATCAGCCCCAGCATTTT,CASSLRGGNQPQHF
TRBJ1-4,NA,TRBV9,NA,TGTGCCAGCAGCGGAGGTGATGAAAAACTGTTTTTT,CASSGGDEKLFF
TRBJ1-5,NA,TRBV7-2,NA,TGTGCCAGCAGTTATATGGGGGGACAGCCCCAGCATTTT,CASSYMGGQPQHF
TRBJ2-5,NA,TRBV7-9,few,TGTGCCAGCAGCCGTGGACAGGGAGGGAAAGAGACCCAGTACTTC,CASSRGQGGKETQYF